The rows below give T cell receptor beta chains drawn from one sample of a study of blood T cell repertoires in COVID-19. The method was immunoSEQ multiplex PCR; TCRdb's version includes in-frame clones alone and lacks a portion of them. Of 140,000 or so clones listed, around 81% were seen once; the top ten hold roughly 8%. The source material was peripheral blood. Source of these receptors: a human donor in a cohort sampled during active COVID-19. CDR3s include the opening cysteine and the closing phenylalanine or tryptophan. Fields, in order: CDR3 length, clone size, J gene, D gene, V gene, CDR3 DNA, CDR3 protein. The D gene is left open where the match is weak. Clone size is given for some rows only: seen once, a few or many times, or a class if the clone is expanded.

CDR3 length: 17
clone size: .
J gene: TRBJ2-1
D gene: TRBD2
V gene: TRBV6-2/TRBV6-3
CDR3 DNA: TGTGCCAGCAGTTACAACGTCCTAGCGGGGGCCGACAATGAGCAGTTCTTC
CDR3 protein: CASSYNVLAGADNEQFF

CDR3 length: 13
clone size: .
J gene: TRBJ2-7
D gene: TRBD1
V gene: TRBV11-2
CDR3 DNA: TGTGCCTCAGGGGGCACGAGCTCCTACGAGCAGTACTTC
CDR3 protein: CASGGTSSYEQYF

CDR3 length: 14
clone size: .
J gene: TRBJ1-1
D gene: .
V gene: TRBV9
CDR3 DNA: TGTGCCAGCAGCGTTACCCAGGGAAACACTGAAGCTTTCTTT
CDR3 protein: CASSVTQGNTEAFF

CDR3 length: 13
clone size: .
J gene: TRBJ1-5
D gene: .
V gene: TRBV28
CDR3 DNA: TGTGCCAGCAGTCCCCCCAGGGTTCAGCCCCAGCATTTT
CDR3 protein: CASSPPRVQPQHF

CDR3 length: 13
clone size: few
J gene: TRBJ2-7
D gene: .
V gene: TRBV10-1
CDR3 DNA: TGCGCCAGCACCGCGGGCCCTTCTTACGAGCAGTACTTC
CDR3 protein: CASTAGPSYEQYF

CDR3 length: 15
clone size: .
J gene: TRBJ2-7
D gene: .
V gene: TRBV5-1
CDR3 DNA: TGCGCCAGCAGCCGGACAGCTCAAAGCTCCTACGAGCAGTACTTC
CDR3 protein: CASSRTAQSSYEQYF

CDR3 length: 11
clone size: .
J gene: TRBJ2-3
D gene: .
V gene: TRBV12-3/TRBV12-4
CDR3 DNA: TGTGCCAGCATCGGCACAGATACGCAGTATTTT
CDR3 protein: CASIGTDTQYF

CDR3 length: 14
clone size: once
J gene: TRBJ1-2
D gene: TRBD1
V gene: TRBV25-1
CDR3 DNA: TGTGCCAGCAGACAGGGGGATACTAACTATGGCTACACCTTC
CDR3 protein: CASRQGDTNYGYTF

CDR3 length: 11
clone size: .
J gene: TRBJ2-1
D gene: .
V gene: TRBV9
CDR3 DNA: TGTGCCAGCAGCGTAGCTACCGAGCAGTTCTTC
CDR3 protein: CASSVATEQFF

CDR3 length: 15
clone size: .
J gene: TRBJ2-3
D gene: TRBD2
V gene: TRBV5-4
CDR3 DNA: TGTGCCAGCAGCGGCCGGGGGGGCTCCACAGATACGCAGTATTTT
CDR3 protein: CASSGRGGSTDTQYF

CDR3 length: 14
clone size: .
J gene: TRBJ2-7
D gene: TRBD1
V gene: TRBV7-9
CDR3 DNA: TGTGCCAGCAGCCCGGGACAGGGGGCCTACGAGCAGTACTTC
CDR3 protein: CASSPGQGAYEQYF

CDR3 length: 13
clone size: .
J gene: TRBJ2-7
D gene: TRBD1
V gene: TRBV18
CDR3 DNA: TGTGCCAGCTTGGACAGGCACTCCTACGAGCAGTACTTC
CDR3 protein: CASLDRHSYEQYF

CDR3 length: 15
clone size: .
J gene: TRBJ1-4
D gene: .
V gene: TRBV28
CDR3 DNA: TGTGCCAGCAGTTTTGGAGGGGCAACTAATGAAAAACTGTTTTTT
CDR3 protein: CASSFGGATNEKLFF

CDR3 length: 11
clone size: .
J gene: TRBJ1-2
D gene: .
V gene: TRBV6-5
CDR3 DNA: TGTGCCAGCGGGGGCGGCTATGGCTACACCTTC
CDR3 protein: CASGGGYGYTF

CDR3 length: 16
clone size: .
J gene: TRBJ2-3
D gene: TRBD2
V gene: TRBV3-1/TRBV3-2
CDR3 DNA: TGTGCCAGCAGCCGAGCGGGGGGTTCTAGCACAGATACGCAGTATTTT
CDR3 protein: CASSRAGGSSTDTQYF

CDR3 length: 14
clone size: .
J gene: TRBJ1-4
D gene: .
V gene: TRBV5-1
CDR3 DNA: TGCGCCAGCGCCACTGGTACAGGGCAGGAAAAACTGTTTTTT
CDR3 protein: CASATGTGQEKLFF

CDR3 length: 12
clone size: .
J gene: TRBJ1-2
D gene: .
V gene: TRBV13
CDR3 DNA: TGTGCCAGCAGCTTAGAACAGGGCGGCTACACCTTC
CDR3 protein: CASSLEQGGYTF

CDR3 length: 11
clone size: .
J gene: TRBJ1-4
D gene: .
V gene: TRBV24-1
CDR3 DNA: TGTGCCACCAGTGACTCCGAAAAACTGTTTTTT
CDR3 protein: CATSDSEKLFF

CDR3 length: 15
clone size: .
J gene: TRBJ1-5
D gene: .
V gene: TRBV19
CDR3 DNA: TGTGCCAGTAGTATAGATCCGGCAGGGTACGGGCCCCAGCATTTT
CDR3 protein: CASSIDPAGYGPQHF

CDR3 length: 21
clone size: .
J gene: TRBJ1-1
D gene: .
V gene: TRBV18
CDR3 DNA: TGTGCCAGCTCGCCACTGGCAATGAACAGGGCGGACGGATTAACGTCGGCTGAAGCTTTCTTT
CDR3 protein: CASSPLAMNRADGLTSAEAFF

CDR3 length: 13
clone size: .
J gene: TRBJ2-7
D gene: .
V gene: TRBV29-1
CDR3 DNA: TGCAGCGTTGGCTTGGCAGGTATGGGCGAGCAGTACTTC
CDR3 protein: CSVGLAGMGEQYF

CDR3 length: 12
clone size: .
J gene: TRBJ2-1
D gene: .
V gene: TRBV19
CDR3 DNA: TGTGCCAGTAGGGACAGCTACAATGAGCAGTTCTTC
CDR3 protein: CASRDSYNEQFF

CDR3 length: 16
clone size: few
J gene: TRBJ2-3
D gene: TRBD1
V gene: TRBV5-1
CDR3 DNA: TGCGCCAGCAGCTTGACAGGAGACAGGGGCACAGATACGCAGTATTTT
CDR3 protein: CASSLTGDRGTDTQYF

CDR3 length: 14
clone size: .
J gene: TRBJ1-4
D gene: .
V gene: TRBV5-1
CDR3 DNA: TGCGCCAGCACCTACGGGGGAACTAATGAAAAACTGTTTTTT
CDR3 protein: CASTYGGTNEKLFF

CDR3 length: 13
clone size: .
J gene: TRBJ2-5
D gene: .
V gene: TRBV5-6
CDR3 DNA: TGTGCCAGCAGCTTGCAACGGCGGGCGACCCAGTACTTC
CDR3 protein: CASSLQRRATQYF

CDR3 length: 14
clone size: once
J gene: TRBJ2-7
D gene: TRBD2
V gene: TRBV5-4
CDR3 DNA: TGTGCCAGCAGCTTGGCGGGGGGGTTCTACGAGCAGTACTTC
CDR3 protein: CASSLAGGFYEQYF

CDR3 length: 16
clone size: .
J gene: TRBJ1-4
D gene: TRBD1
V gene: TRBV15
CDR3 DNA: TGTGCCACCAGCAGAGATGGGACAGGGCGGAACGAAAAACTGTTTTTT
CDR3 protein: CATSRDGTGRNEKLFF

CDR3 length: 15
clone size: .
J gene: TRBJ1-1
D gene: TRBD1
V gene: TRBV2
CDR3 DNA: TGTGCCAGCAGTGAAGGGACAGGGAGAGTAGGTGAAGCTTTCTTT
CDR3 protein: CASSEGTGRVGEAFF

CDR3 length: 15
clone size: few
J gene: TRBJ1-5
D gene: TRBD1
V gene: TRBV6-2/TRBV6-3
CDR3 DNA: TGTGCCAGCAGTGCCCAGACAGGGTCCAATCAGCCCCAGCATTTT
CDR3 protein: CASSAQTGSNQPQHF

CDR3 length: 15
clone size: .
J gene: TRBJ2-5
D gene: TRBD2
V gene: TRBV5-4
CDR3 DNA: TGTGCCAGCAGCGGCGGGAGCGCAGACCAAGAGACCCAGTACTTC
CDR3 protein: CASSGGSADQETQYF

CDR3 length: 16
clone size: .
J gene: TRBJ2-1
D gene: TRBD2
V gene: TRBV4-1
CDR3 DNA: TGCGCCAGCAGCCAGCGACTAGCGGGGGACTACAATGAGCAGTTCTTC
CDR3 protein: CASSQRLAGDYNEQFF

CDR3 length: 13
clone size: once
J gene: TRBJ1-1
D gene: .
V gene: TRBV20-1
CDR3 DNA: TGCAGTGCTAGTGTCATAGAGAACACTGAAGCTTTCTTT
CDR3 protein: CSASVIENTEAFF

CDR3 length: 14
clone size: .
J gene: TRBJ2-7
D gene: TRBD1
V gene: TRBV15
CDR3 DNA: TGTGCCACCAGCACCGGACAGGGGCCCTACGAGCAGTACTTC
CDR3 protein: CATSTGQGPYEQYF

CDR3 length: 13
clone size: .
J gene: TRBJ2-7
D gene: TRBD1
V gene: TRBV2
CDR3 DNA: TGTGCCAGCAGGGACAGGGGCAGGGGCGAGCAGTACTTC
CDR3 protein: CASRDRGRGEQYF

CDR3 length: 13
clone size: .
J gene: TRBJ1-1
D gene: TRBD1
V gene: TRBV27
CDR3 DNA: TGTGCCAGCAGGGGACAGATGAACACTGAAGCTTTCTTT
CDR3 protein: CASRGQMNTEAFF

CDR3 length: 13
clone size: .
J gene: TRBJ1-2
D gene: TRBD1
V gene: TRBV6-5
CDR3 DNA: TGTGCCAGCACGTCGACAGGGAACTATGGCTACACCTTC
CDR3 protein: CASTSTGNYGYTF

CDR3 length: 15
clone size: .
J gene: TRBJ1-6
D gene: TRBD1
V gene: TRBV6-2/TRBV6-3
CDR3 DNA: TGTGCCAGCAGTTCCTTTGGACAGGGTAATTCACCCCTCCACTTT
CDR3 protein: CASSSFGQGNSPLHF

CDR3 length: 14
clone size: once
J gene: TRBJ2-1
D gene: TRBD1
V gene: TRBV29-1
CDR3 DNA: TGCAGCGTGGAGGGACAGGGGGTATACAATGAGCAGTTCTTC
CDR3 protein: CSVEGQGVYNEQFF

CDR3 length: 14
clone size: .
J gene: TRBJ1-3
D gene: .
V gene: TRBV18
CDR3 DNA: TGTGCCAGCTCACCCGGGTCCTCTGGAAACACCATATATTTT
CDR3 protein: CASSPGSSGNTIYF

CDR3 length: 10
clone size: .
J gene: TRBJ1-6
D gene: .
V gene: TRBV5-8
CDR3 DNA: TGTGCCAGCAGCCCGCGGCCCCTCCACTTT
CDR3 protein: CASSPRPLHF